The 27 T cell receptor beta chains below all came from one sample that was sequenced in a study of long-term antiretroviral therapy in people with HIV. The immunoSEQ assay was v3.0, run at survey level. Generated by immunoSEQ multiplex PCR, the TCRdb table keeps only in-frame clones and is missing some. The sample lists around 20,000 clones; 91% were seen once. The material was unsorted PBMCs, obtained 3 years after starting antiretroviral therapy. The source is a man aged 45-60 years with HIV.

The chain joins TRBV13 to TRBJ2-7, with TRBD1 matching over 9 bases. J lost 2 bases, V lost 8 bases, and 1 base had no gene match. CDR1 and CDR2 (germline): PRHDT, FYEKMQ (reference sequence). This CDR3 is 12 amino acids long. Written as DNA, the CDR3 is TGTGCCAGCGGGACAGGGACCTACGAGCAGTACTTC. This encodes CASGTGTYEQYF.

The J gene is TRBJ2-7, the V gene TRBV2; D may be TRBD1 or TRBD2 (6 bases each). V was pared by 6 bases and J by 7 bases, with 13 bases between. CDR3 size: 12 residues. Germline lookup yields CDR1 SNHLY and CDR2 FYNNEI. The CDR3 is CASSRGLPEQYF. The CDR3 coding sequence is TGTGCCAGCAGCCGGGGGCTCCCGGAGCAGTACTTC. The variable domain in full, completed from reference TRBV2 and TRBJ2-7, reads EPEVTQTPSHQVTQMGQEVILRCVPISNHLYFYWYRQILGQKVEFLVSFYNNEISEKSEIFDDQFSVERPDGSNFTLKIRSTKLEDSAMYFCASSRGLPEQYFGPGTRLTVT.

V and J are TRBV11-2 and TRBJ2-1; D may be TRBD2 (6 bases). Trimming took off 10 bases at V and 7 bases at J, with 11 bases between the two ends. Per germline, CDR1 SGHAT and CDR2 FQNNGV. The CDR3 consists of 11 residues. The CDR3 DNA sequence: TGTGCCATTCCCCGGGGGAATGAGCAGTTCTTC. It is translated as CAIPRGNEQFF.

The rearrangement uses TRBV13 and TRBJ2-7; D unresolved. V gave up 5 bases and J gave up 0 bases, with 8 bases separating them. CDR1 PRHDT and CDR2 FYEKMQ come from the germline V gene (reference sequence). The CDR3 loop spans 13 amino acids. In nucleotides, the CDR3 is TGTGCCAGCAGCGCAAAGGCCTCCTACGAGCAGTACTTC. Its protein is CASSAKASYEQYF.

The chain uses TRBV7-6 and TRBJ2-6; D is uncertain. The CDR3 sequence is 16 residues long. Trimming took 1 base from V and 1 from J, leaving 8 bases between them. CDR1 is SGHVS, CDR2 FNYEAQ, per germline. The CDR3 nucleotides read TGTGCCAGCAGCTTAGGAAGTGGGTCTGGGGCCAACGTCCTGACTTTC. Encoded protein: CASSLGSGSGANVLTF. Full variable domain (rest looked up from reference TRBV7-6 and TRBJ2-6): GAGVSQSPRYKVTKRGQDVALRCDPISGHVSLYWYRQALGQGPEFLTYFNYEAQQDKSGLPNDRFSAERPEGSISTLTIQRTEQRDSAMYRCASSLGSGSGANVLTFGAGSRLTVL.

The CDR3 reads CAWSTADGPNSPLHF. CDR3 in DNA: TGTGCCTGGAGCACTGCTGACGGGCCAAATTCACCCCTCCACTTT. The chain couples TRBV30 to TRBJ1-6; D is undetermined. The CDR3 runs 15 residues. The V gene lost 3 bases and the J gene lost 7 bases, with 16 bases spanning the gap. Germline values: CDR1 GTSNPN, CDR2 SVGIG (reference sequence).

The rearrangement links TRBV30 to TRBJ2-6, with 10 bases fitting TRBD2. V was pared by 8 bases and J by 0 bases, with 7 bases of the junction left unmatched. Germline values: CDR1 GTSNPN, CDR2 SVGIG (reference sequence). The length of the CDR3 is 16 residues. CDR3 bases: TGTGCCGCCACTAGCGGGGCCTACTCTGGGGCCAACGTCCTGACTTTC. Encoded protein: CAATSGAYSGANVLTF.

V usage is TRBV7-9 and J usage is TRBJ1-5; no clear D gene. Trimming removed 4 bases from V and 6 bases from J, with 7 bases in between. Germline CDR1 SEHNR, CDR2 FQNEAQ (reference sequence). This CDR3 spans 12 amino acids. The DNA of the CDR3 is TGTGCCAGCAGCTCTAGCGGTCAGCCCCAGCATTTT. Translation: CASSSSGQPQHF. The full variable domain, in which reference TRBV7-9 and TRBJ1-5 provide the parts outside the CDR3, is DTGVSQNPRHKITKRGQNVTFRCDPISEHNRLYWYRQTLGQGPEFLTYFQNEAQLEKSRLLSDRFSAERPKGSFSTLEIQRTEQGDSAMYLCASSSSGQPQHFGDGTRLSIL.

CDR3: CACLDPGEPQETQYF. CDR3 DNA: TGTGCCTGCCTGGATCCGGGAGAACCCCAAGAGACCCAGTACTTC. This chain uses TRBV30 with TRBJ2-5; tentatively, D is TRBD2 (6 bases). This CDR3 is built from 15 residues. The germline gives CDR1 GTSNPN, CDR2 SVGIG (reference sequence). Trimming pared 6 bases from V and 1 base from J, leaving 18 bases between. The full variable domain, completed using reference TRBV30 and TRBJ2-5, is SQTIHQWPATLVQPVGSPLSLECTVEGTSNPNLYWYRQAAGRGLQLLFYSVGIGQISSEVPQNLSASRPQDRQFILSSKKLLLSDSGFYLCACLDPGEPQETQYFGPGTRLLVL.

The chain joins TRBV10-2 to TRBJ2-7; D remains ambiguous. V gave up 4 bases and J gave up 4 bases, with 5 bases separating them. This CDR3 region has 11 residues. CDR1 WSHSY and CDR2 SAAADI come from the germline V gene. CDR3 sequence: CASSGTYEQYF. The CDR3 coding sequence is TGCGCCAGCAGTGGCACTTACGAGCAGTACTTC.

This clone was counted only a few times. DNA for the CDR3: TGTGCCAGCAGCCGGACTGTAGCGGGGTCCTACGAGCAGTACTTC. This translates into CASSRTVAGSYEQYF. The V gene is TRBV5-4, the J gene TRBJ2-7; 8 positions match TRBD2. The CDR3 sequence is 15 residues long. V lost 4 bases and J lost 1; bases outside the gene matches: 7. CDR1 is SGHNT and CDR2 is YYREEE in the germline V gene (reference sequence). The full variable domain, with the rest looked up from reference TRBV5-4 and TRBJ2-7, is ETGVTQSPTHLIKTRGQQVTLRCSSQSGHNTVSWYQQALGQGPQFIFQYYREEENGRGNFPPRFSGLQFPNYSSELNVNALELDDSALYLCASSRTVAGSYEQYFGPGTRLTVT.

V usage is TRBV18 and J usage is TRBJ2-1, with 10 positions matching TRBD2. Germline assignment: CDR1 KGHSH and CDR2 LQKENI. The CDR3 has 20 amino acids. Trimming cost V 0 bases and J 0 bases; bases outside gene matches: 11. DNA for the CDR3: TGTGCCAGCTCACCACCTTGGAGTAGCGGGGGGCTGGGCTCCTACAATGAGCAGTTCTTC. Translating gives CASSPPWSSGGLGSYNEQFF.

This clone was seen more than once but under ten times. J is TRBJ1-5 and V is TRBV15; TRBD1 might be the D (5 bases). V lost 3 bases and J 3 bases, leaving 12 bases between the germline ends. Germline V gives CDR1 LNHNV, CDR2 YYDKDF (reference sequence). This CDR3 has 15 amino acids. Here the CDR3 DNA reads TGTGCCACCAGCAGTTCGACAGAGTACAATCAGCCCCAGCATTTT. It yields the protein CATSSSTEYNQPQHF. Filled out from reference TRBV15 and TRBJ1-5, the complete variable domain reads DAMVIQNPRYQVTQFGKPVTLSCSQTLNHNVMYWYQQKSSQAPKLLFHYYDKDFNNEADTPDNFQSRRPNTSFCFLDIRSPGLGDTAMYLCATSSSTEYNQPQHFGDGTRLSIL.

This chain uses TRBV11-2 with TRBJ2-3; 9 nucleotides align to TRBD1. In germline, CDR1 is SGHAT, CDR2 FQNNGV. The trim removed 5 bases at V and 3 bases at J, leaving 3 bases unmatched. CDR3 length equals 14 residues. The CDR3: CASSLGQGTDTQYF. The CDR3 DNA sequence: TGTGCCAGCAGCCTGGGACAGGGTACAGATACGCAGTATTTT.

The chain uses TRBV7-9 and TRBJ2-1, with D possibly being TRBD1 (6 bases). Per germline, CDR1 SEHNR and CDR2 FQNEAQ (reference sequence). V lost 1 base and J 7 bases, leaving 20 bases between the germline ends. This CDR3 comprises 17 residues. CDR3 residues: CASSLGIRDIGRNEQFF. The CDR3 region has the DNA TGTGCCAGCAGCTTAGGCATAAGGGACATTGGCCGGAATGAGCAGTTCTTC. The whole variable domain, filled in from reference TRBV7-9 and TRBJ2-1, reads DTGVSQNPRHKITKRGQNVTFRCDPISEHNRLYWYRQTLGQGPEFLTYFQNEAQLEKSRLLSDRFSAERPKGSFSTLEIQRTEQGDSAMYLCASSLGIRDIGRNEQFFGPGTRLTVL.

The chain joins TRBV27 to TRBJ2-3, with TRBD2 matching over 11 bases. The CDR3 has 18 amino acids. After removal of 2 bases from V and 2 bases from J, the junction contained 9 bases not matched to a gene. Germline V gene lookup returns CDR1 MNHEY and CDR2 SMNVEV (reference sequence). The CDR3 spells CASSLNSGGADLTDTQYF. The CDR3 coding sequence is TGTGCCAGCAGTTTAAATAGCGGGGGGGCCGACCTCACAGATACGCAGTATTTT.

The chain carries TRBV5-4 and TRBJ2-2; 13 nucleotides match TRBD2. Germline loops: CDR1 SGHNT, CDR2 YYREEE (reference sequence). The CDR3 extends over 18 amino acids. The J segment lost 2 bases and the V segment lost 1 base, leaving 5 bases of the junction unmatched. The CDR3 here is CASSLKTSGGPNTGELFF. CDR3 nucleotides: TGTGCCAGCAGCTTGAAGACTAGCGGGGGGCCAAACACCGGGGAGCTGTTTTTT. Using reference TRBV5-4 and TRBJ2-2 for the parts outside the CDR3, the full variable domain is ETGVTQSPTHLIKTRGQQVTLRCSSQSGHNTVSWYQQALGQGPQFIFQYYREEENGRGNFPPRFSGLQFPNYSSELNVNALELDDSALYLCASSLKTSGGPNTGELFFGEGSRLTVL.

The chain joins TRBV14 to TRBJ2-1; 9 bases are a match to TRBD2. In germline, CDR1 is SGHDN, CDR2 FVKESK. The CDR3 has 14 amino acids. J gave up 2 bases and V 4 bases, and 0 bases lay outside the gene matches. The CDR3 loop reads CASSLAGAYNEQFF. The DNA for the CDR3 is TGTGCCAGCAGCCTAGCGGGGGCCTACAATGAGCAGTTCTTC.

This clone was seen only once. The chain employs TRBV7-8 and TRBJ2-2; 9 bases agree with TRBD1. Unmatched junction bases numbered 9, after V lost 6 bases and J lost 1 base. The CDR3 covers 17 residues. The germline CDR1 and CDR2 sequences are SGHVS and FQNEAQ. CDR3 bases: TGTGCCAGCAGTTCAATTCCGGGACAGGGGAACACCGGGGAGCTGTTTTTT. This codes for CASSSIPGQGNTGELFF.

CDR3 DNA sequence: TGTGCCAGCAGGCCCCCGGCCGCGGCCTACAATGAGCAGTTCTTC. Residues: CASRPPAAAYNEQFF. The chain is built from TRBV6-5 and TRBJ2-1, with D uncertain. V lost 6 bases to trimming and J lost 2 bases, with 14 bases between them. The CDR3 has 15 residues. Germline-derived CDR1 and CDR2 are MNHEY and SVGAGI.

The rearrangement links TRBV9 to TRBJ2-3, with D perhaps TRBD1 or TRBD2 (5 bases each). This CDR3 spans 15 amino acids. Trimming cost V 4 bases and J 2 bases, with 14 bases left between them. Germline CDR1 is SGDLS and CDR2 is YYNGEE. The CDR3 region has the DNA TGTGCCAGCAGCCCGAGAGGGGATCCCACAGATACGCAGTATTTT. Its protein product is CASSPRGDPTDTQYF.

The chain is built from TRBV21-1 and TRBJ1-2. TRBV21-1 is classified as a pseudogene. The CDR3 spans 13 residues. This CDR3 is CASSNPPDGGYTF. The CDR3 bases are TGTGCCAGCAGCAATCCCCCTGATGGAGGCTACACCTTC.

The chain links TRBV4-1 to TRBJ1-6; TRBD1 aligns across 7 bases. Germline V lookup: CDR1 MGHRA, CDR2 YSYEKL. After removal of 0 bases from V and 5 bases from J, the junction contained 4 bases not matched to a gene. The CDR3 extends over 16 amino acids. The CDR3 reads CASSQEQGFNNSPLHF. CDR3 nucleotide sequence: TGCGCCAGCAGCCAAGAACAGGGGTTCAATAATTCACCCCTCCACTTT.

Regarding this clone: The junction departs from the called germline gene at one end, perhaps through a read error. CDR3 coding DNA: TGTGCCCGTAGTATAGTTGTGGGAGAGACCCAGTACTTC. Its translation is CARSIVVGETQYF. The chain combines TRBV19 with TRBJ2-5; D uncertain. The CDR3 contains 13 residues. Per the germline V gene, CDR1 is LNHDA and CDR2 is SQIVND (reference sequence).

V is TRBV27 and J is TRBJ2-7; D gene unclear. Trimming took 0 bases from V and 3 from J, leaving 9 bases between them. There are 14 residues in the CDR3. Germline values: CDR1 MNHEY, CDR2 SMNVEV (reference sequence). The CDR3 region has the DNA TGTGCCAGCAGTTTATCCACGAGCGACTACGAGCAGTACTTC. This encodes CASSLSTSDYEQYF.

J is TRBJ2-1 and V is TRBV11-2; 10 nucleotides line up with TRBD2. The CDR3 extends over 15 amino acids. The V segment lost 6 bases and the J segment 8 bases; nucleotides outside the gene matches: 10. Germline V lookup: CDR1 SGHAT, CDR2 FQNNGV. The chain's CDR3 is CASRVGLAGVDEQFF. In DNA form, the CDR3 reads TGTGCCAGCAGGGTTGGGCTAGCGGGGGTCGATGAGCAGTTCTTC.

This clone was counted between two and nine times. This rearrangement joins TRBV10-3 to TRBJ2-7; 7 bases map to TRBD2. CDR1 and CDR2 (germline): ENHRY, SYGVKD. The CDR3 runs 13 residues. The CDR3 loop reads CAGGGDLSYEQYF. The CDR3 bases are TGTGCTGGTGGGGGGGATCTTTCCTACGAGCAGTACTTC.